The sequence of this T cell receptor (beta chain) was determined in a study of identical twins. CDR1 is SNHLY, CDR2 FYNNEI, per germline. The V and J ends lost 7 bases and 4 bases, in that order; junction bases with no gene match: 9. CDR3 length: 14 amino acids. Notes on this clonotype: Its antigen is currently unknown.

The donor group consisted entirely of healthy Caucasians. TCRdb re-called the 5' RACE reads through MiXCR, storing one row per CDR3 protein. The sample lists 270,000 or so distinct CDR3 sequences, around 8.3% occurring once. Study findings and constraints: Excess sharing by twins proved weaker in beta out-of-frame sequences. While abundant cord blood beta clonotypes carried fewer insertions, memory repertoires showed no such pattern.

This sample also appeared in a second study, on yellow fever vaccine responses in identical twins.

The chain has TRBV2 and TRBJ2-7; TRBD2 agrees at 8 bases. The sequencing input was CD8+ T cells sorted from blood. The clonotype comes from a woman aged 18-29 years in good health. Here the CDR3 DNA reads TGTGCCAGCACTCGACCCAGCGGGAGATACGAGCAGTACTTC. This translates into CASTRPSGRYEQYF.